Reported below is one T cell receptor beta chain. This specimen comes from a study of blood T cell repertoires in COVID-19. Study at large: Acute and convalescent COVID-19 samples came from the United States, Italy and Spain. T cells, B-cell-depleted T cells, or PBMCs provided the cDNA or gDNA that served as material.

Methods used by the authors: Estimation of nucleated cell counts was performed using reference gene primer amplification. Libraries were prepared by immunoSEQ multiplex PCR; TCRdb keeps only in-frame clonotypes and omits some of them. V and J calls and clone size are those listed in that table; D and trimming were worked out from the DNA. The sample contains roughly 120,000 clones, approximately 84% of which appear only once. This clonotype was obtained from a man between 45 and 60 years old with acute or convalescent COVID-19. Sequencing input: peripheral blood.

CDR3 residues: CASSASEGGAQHTQYF. Here the CDR3 DNA reads TGTGCCAGCAGTGCCTCTGAGGGGGGGGCACAACATACGCAGTATTTT. The chain recombines TRBV6-2 or TRBV6-3 with TRBJ2-3, with a weak D call TRBD2 (7 bases). Germline values: CDR1 MNHEY, CDR2 SVGEGT. CDR3 length: 16 amino acids. Trimming left V 5 bases short and J 7 bases short, with 22 bases between.